This T cell receptor (beta chain) stems from a study of cytomegalovirus exposure and HLA in healthy donors. PCR used 60 Vbeta primers and 13 Jbeta primers. Here immunoSEQ multiplex PCR was the method, and the copy in TCRdb shows in-frame clones only, minus some. The data contain 120,000 or so clones, around four fifths of them singletons. Nominally healthy donors were sampled, though unrecorded immune exposures were likely. V was clipped by 0 bases and J by 5 bases; unmatched bases: 6. This CDR3 has 15 residues. Looked up from germline, CDR1 is SGHTA and CDR2 is FQGNSA. Findings and limits, study-wide: The likely explanation for a cluster of highly shared sequence variants was sequencing artifact. Accounts indicate the classifier identified cytomegalovirus status with strong specificity and sensitivity. Later on, a genetic analysis was performed. It linked a missense variant in DCLRE1C with V- and J-gene trimming of TCR beta.

A remark on this clone: The antigen is unknown.

The chain is built from TRBV7-2 and TRBJ2-5; 7 bases are a match to TRBD1. The sequence came from a young man in good health and CMV-seropositive. Material for sequencing was PBMCs. In DNA, the CDR3 is TGTGCCAGCAGCTTAGCAGGGGGCATGTGGGAGACCCAGTACTTC. Its translation is CASSLAGGMWETQYF.